This is a list of T cell receptor beta chains from one sample in a study of cytomegalovirus exposure and HLA in healthy donors. TCRdb's copy holds only in-frame clones and misses some; the assay was immunoSEQ multiplex PCR. The sample includes 85,000 to 100,000 clones, roughly 69% seen only once; the top ten take approximately 2.7%. Sequencing used PBMCs. The receptors stem from a man aged 45-60 years in good health and CMV-seronegative. Each CDR3 is given with its conserved first and last residue. A D gene is named only where the DNA matches it firmly. Clone size is given for some rows only: seen once, a few or many times, or a class if the clone is expanded.

once,TRBV7-9,TRBD1,TRBJ1-2,TGTGCCAGCAGCTTCCCGGGACAGGGGGCGAAGGGCTACACCTTC,CASSFPGQGAKGYTF
NA,TRBV7-8,TRBD2,TRBJ2-1,TGTGCCAGCAGCGGGAGGACTAGGCCCTTCAATGAGCAGTTCTTC,CASSGRTRPFNEQFF
NA,TRBV11-3,TRBD1,TRBJ1-5,TGTGCCAGCAGCCGGACAGGGGATAATCAGCCCCAGCATTTT,CASSRTGDNQPQHF
NA,TRBV5-8,NA,TRBJ2-1,TGTGCCAGCAGCTCAGGACAGCCCGCCTCCCCTGAGCAGTTCTTC,CASSSGQPASPEQFF
NA,TRBV28,TRBD1,TRBJ2-7,TGTGCCAGCAGTACCTCCGGGACAGCCGTGCAGTACTTC,CASSTSGTAVQYF
NA,TRBV6-1,NA,TRBJ2-3,TGTGCCAGCAGTACGTACTTCACAGATACGCAGTATTTT,CASSTYFTDTQYF
NA,TRBV7-3,TRBD1,TRBJ1-1,TGTGCCAGCACATTCGGACAGGGGGGCGAAGCTTTCTTT,CASTFGQGGEAFF
NA,TRBV28,NA,TRBJ1-5,TGTGCCAGCGGACTGACAGGATACACTCAGCCCCAGCATTTT,CASGLTGYTQPQHF
NA,TRBV9,TRBD2,TRBJ2-5,TGTGCCAGCAGCGTGGACCCCGGACTAGCGGGGCAAGAGACCCAGTACTTC,CASSVDPGLAGQETQYF
few,TRBV5-1,TRBD2,TRBJ2-4,TGCGCCAGCAGCTTGGGGCTAGCGGTAAACATTCAGTACTTC,CASSLGLAVNIQYF
NA,TRBV18,NA,TRBJ1-1,TGTGCCAGCTCACAACAGGGTGCCGCTGAAGCTTTCTTT,CASSQQGAAEAFF
NA,TRBV18,TRBD1,TRBJ1-1,TGTGCCAGCTCAGGACAGGGGAACACTGAAGCTTTCTTT,CASSGQGNTEAFF
once,TRBV27,NA,TRBJ2-1,TGTGCCAGCAGTTTATTAGCGTTGAATGAGCAGTTCTTC,CASSLLALNEQFF
NA,TRBV30,NA,TRBJ2-1,TGTGCCTGGAGTGTGGGGGCGTCCTACAATGAGCAGTTCTTC,CAWSVGASYNEQFF
NA,TRBV7-9,TRBD2,TRBJ2-5,TGTGCCAGCACCTCTAGCGGGGAGTACCAAGAGACCCAGTACTTC,CASTSSGEYQETQYF
once,TRBV29-1,NA,TRBJ2-1,TGCAGCGTTGTCTCCGGCCCAGCGGACGGTGAGCAGTTCTTC,CSVVSGPADGEQFF
NA,TRBV5-1,TRBD1,TRBJ2-7,TGCGCCAGCAGCAGGGACAGGGCATCTGCCTACGAGCAGTACTTC,CASSRDRASAYEQYF
few,TRBV5-1,TRBD1,TRBJ1-1,TGCGCCAGCAGCTTAATGGGGACAGCGAACACTGAAGCTTTCTTT,CASSLMGTANTEAFF
NA,TRBV7-2,TRBD2,TRBJ2-7,TGTGCCAGCAGCTTGGGCGGGGGGACCGTCTCCTACGAGCAGTACTTC,CASSLGGGTVSYEQYF
NA,TRBV10-3,TRBD2,TRBJ2-5,TGTGCCATCAGTGAGTCGCGGGGGGTTGGGGACCAAGAGTCCCAGTACTTC,CAISESRGVGDQESQYF
NA,TRBV25-1,TRBD1,TRBJ1-4,TGTGCCAGCAGTGACTCCGGACAGGGATTGAGGGAAAAACTGTTTTTT,CASSDSGQGLREKLFF
NA,TRBV4-1,NA,TRBJ1-5,TGCGCCAGCAGCCAAATGCCCGAGGGATATAGCAATCAGCCCCAGCATTTT,CASSQMPEGYSNQPQHF
few,TRBV4-3,NA,TRBJ2-5,TGCGCCAGCAGCCAAGGAGCGACTAGCAGGGGCGCGGGGGAGACCCAGTACTTC,CASSQGATSRGAGETQYF
NA,TRBV25-1,TRBD1,TRBJ1-2,TGTGCCAGCAGTGAATATCAGGGGGCTGGCTATGGCTACACCTTC,CASSEYQGAGYGYTF
NA,TRBV6-4,TRBD1,TRBJ1-1,TGTGCCAGCAGTGACGGGACAGGGAGGTCAGCTTTCTTT,CASSDGTGRSAFF
NA,TRBV5-1,TRBD1,TRBJ1-1,TGCGCCAGCAGCTTCGGGACAGGAGACATGAACACTGAAGCTTTCTTT,CASSFGTGDMNTEAFF
NA,TRBV28,NA,TRBJ1-1,TGTGCCAGCAGTTTACAGGGGAGCAAAGCTTTCTTT,CASSLQGSKAFF
few,TRBV5-1,TRBD1,TRBJ2-3,TGCGCCAGCAGCTTGGGGGGACAGGGGGCTTCAGATACGCAGTATTTT,CASSLGGQGASDTQYF
NA,TRBV5-1,TRBD2,TRBJ2-3,TGCGCCAGCAGCTTAGCGGGGGGGCCGGAGGATACGCAGTATTTT,CASSLAGGPEDTQYF
NA,TRBV11-1,TRBD1,TRBJ2-5,TGTGCCAGCAGCCCCGCCCTGGACAGGGATGGGGAGACCCAGTACTTC,CASSPALDRDGETQYF
few,TRBV5-1,TRBD1,TRBJ2-3,TGCGCCAGCAGCCCCGCGTATGGGACAGGGGCAGATACGCAGTATTTT,CASSPAYGTGADTQYF
NA,TRBV6-4,NA,TRBJ2-3,TGTGCCAGCCTAGGGGGTAAAGCGGGGTCCACAGATACGCAGTATTTT,CASLGGKAGSTDTQYF
few,TRBV11-3,NA,TRBJ1-1,TGTGCCAGCAGCTTATACGGGGGGACTGAAGCTTTCTTT,CASSLYGGTEAFF
few,TRBV20-1,NA,TRBJ1-2,TGCAGTGCCCGACTCCATGGCTACACCTTC,CSARLHGYTF
NA,TRBV19,NA,TRBJ1-1,TGTGCCAGTAGTATAGCCCGGGGAGGCACTGAAGCTTTCTTT,CASSIARGGTEAFF
once,TRBV28,NA,TRBJ1-1,TGTGCCAGCAGTAGGAGTGGCACTGAAGCTTTCTTT,CASSRSGTEAFF
NA,TRBV9,TRBD2,TRBJ2-2,TGTGCCAGCAGCACCCTAGCGGGAGGGCCGAACACCGGGGAGCTGTTTTTT,CASSTLAGGPNTGELFF
NA,TRBV7-9,TRBD2,TRBJ2-2,TGTGCCAGCAGCTTAAAACGGGAGGCGGCCGGGGAGCTGTTTTTT,CASSLKREAAGELFF
NA,TRBV5-1,TRBD1,TRBJ1-5,TGCGCCAGCAGCTCGACAGGGGGTAGCAATCAGCCCCAGCATTTT,CASSSTGGSNQPQHF
NA,TRBV29-1,TRBD1,TRBJ1-1,TGCAGCGCATGGGACAGGGGTTACTCGAACACTGAAGCTTTCTTT,CSAWDRGYSNTEAFF
few,TRBV6-1,TRBD1,TRBJ1-5,TGTGCCAGCAGTGAAGCTTACGGCAGGGGGATGCCCCAGCATTTT,CASSEAYGRGMPQHF
NA,TRBV4-1,TRBD1,TRBJ2-2,TGCGCCAGCAGCCATATCGCACGAGGGGGCAACGGGGAGCTGTTTTTT,CASSHIARGGNGELFF
NA,TRBV30,NA,TRBJ1-6,TGTGCCTGGAAGGACAGCCTCTATAATTCACCCCTCCACTTT,CAWKDSLYNSPLHF
NA,TRBV6-6,NA,TRBJ2-7,TGTGCCAGCAGTTACCTAGAGAGCTACGAGCAGTACTTC,CASSYLESYEQYF
NA,TRBV27,TRBD1,TRBJ2-1,TGTGCCAGCAGGCAGGGGGCCAGGGAGCAGTTCTTC,CASRQGAREQFF
NA,TRBV6-1,TRBD1,TRBJ2-7,TGTGCCAGCAGTGAAGGGGGGGACAGGACTTACGAGCAGTACTTC,CASSEGGDRTYEQYF
NA,TRBV30,NA,TRBJ1-2,TGTGCCTGGAGTCTACAGGGTTATGGCTACACCTTC,CAWSLQGYGYTF
NA,TRBV2,TRBD1,TRBJ1-5,TGTGCCAGCACAGGGACAGGGGGGAATCAGCCCCAGCATTTT,CASTGTGGNQPQHF
few,TRBV9,NA,TRBJ1-5,TGTGCCAGCAGCGCTTCGAGCAATCAGCCCCAGCATTTT,CASSASSNQPQHF
NA,TRBV9,NA,TRBJ1-5,TGTGCCAGCAGCGTAGGGGAGAGCAATCAGCCCCAGCATTTT,CASSVGESNQPQHF
NA,TRBV7-6,NA,TRBJ2-1,TGTGCCAGCAGCTTTTCTAGCTCAGAGCAGTTCTTC,CASSFSSSEQFF